This passage covers 7 T cell receptor beta chains from one sample sequenced in a study of blood T cell repertoires in COVID-19. TCRdb's copy holds only in-frame clones and misses some; the assay was immunoSEQ multiplex PCR. The data show just under 95,000 clones, about 80% seen once. Sequencing was carried out using peripheral blood. The receptors here all came from a human donor in a cohort sampled during active COVID-19.

This chain links TRBV12-3 or TRBV12-4 with TRBJ1-6, with a possible D match to TRBD1 (5 bases). This CDR3 contains 13 residues. V lost 3 bases, J lost 6 bases, and 6 bases lay in between. CDR3 sequence: CASSFDSNSPLHF. The CDR3, as DNA: TGTGCCAGCAGTTTTGACAGTAATTCACCCCTCCACTTT.

This rearrangement joins TRBV5-6 to TRBJ2-7; 7 bases align to TRBD1. Germline loops: CDR1 SGHDT, CDR2 YYEEEE. The CDR3 sequence is 13 residues long. Germline trimming cut 4 bases from V and 3 bases from J; bases unmatched to any gene: 4. The CDR3 region is CASSLGQFYEQYF. CDR3 sequence (DNA): TGTGCCAGCAGCCTGGGACAGTTCTACGAGCAGTACTTC. The full variable domain, rest sourced from reference TRBV5-6 and TRBJ2-7, is DAGVTQSPTHLIKTRGQQVTLRCSPKSGHDTVSWYQQALGQGPQFIFQYYEEEERQRGNFPDRFSGHQFPNYSSELNVNALLLGDSALYLCASSLGQFYEQYFGPGTRLTVT.

V is TRBV5-1 and J is TRBJ2-5, with unresolved D. This CDR3 is built from 11 residues. Looked up from germline, CDR1 is SGHRS and CDR2 is YFSETQ. The ends were cut back, 4 bases at V and 2 bases at J, with 3 bases in the middle. The CDR3 loop is CASSEQETQYF. The CDR3 DNA sequence: TGCGCCAGCAGCGAGCAAGAGACCCAGTACTTC.

The genes are TRBV15 and TRBJ2-1, with D hard to call. The CDR3 runs to 14 residues. CDR1 and CDR2 from the germline V gene are LNHNV and YYDKDF (reference sequence). V lost 0 bases and J 4 bases, leaving 7 bases between the germline ends. The CDR3: CATSRDVAYNEQFF. DNA of the CDR3: TGTGCCACCAGCAGAGATGTAGCTTACAATGAGCAGTTCTTC. The entire variable domain, with the rest obtained from reference TRBV15 and TRBJ2-1, is as follows: DAMVIQNPRYQVTQFGKPVTLSCSQTLNHNVMYWYQQKSSQAPKLLFHYYDKDFNNEADTPDNFQSRRPNTSFCFLDIRSPGLGDTAMYLCATSRDVAYNEQFFGPGTRLTVL.

The genes are TRBV5-1 and TRBJ1-2, with D possibly being TRBD1 (6 bases). Trimming took off 1 base at V and 9 bases at J, with 10 bases between the two ends. The germline CDR1 and CDR2 sequences are SGHRS and YFSETQ. CDR3 length: 12 residues. This CDR3 is CASSLQGNSYTF. CDR3 DNA sequence: TGCGCCAGCAGCTTGCAGGGGAATAGCTACACCTTC. The full variable domain, completed using reference TRBV5-1 and TRBJ1-2, is KAGVTQTPRYLIKTRGQQVTLSCSPISGHRSVSWYQQTPGQGLQFLFEYFSETQRNKGNFPGRFSGRQFSNSRSEMNVSTLELGDSALYLCASSLQGNSYTFGSGTRLTVV.

As regards this clone: Other DNA sequences of this sample code for an identical CDR3. The V call is TRBV18, the J call TRBJ1-3, with 8 bases that match TRBD1. Trimming cost V 3 bases and J 3 bases; bases outside gene matches: 4. The CDR3 spans 15 residues. Germline V gene lookup returns CDR1 KGHSH and CDR2 LQKENI. The CDR3 protein is CASSPGQGLGNTIYF. The DNA for the CDR3 is TGTGCCAGCTCACCTGGACAGGGCCTTGGAAACACCATATATTTT.

V and J are TRBV18 and TRBJ1-6, with 7 bases identical to TRBD1. The trim removed 8 bases at V and 8 bases at J, leaving 6 bases unmatched. From germline, CDR1 is KGHSH and CDR2 LQKENI. This CDR3 comprises 13 residues. The CDR3 sequence: CASAGQKDSPLHF. The CDR3 DNA is TGTGCCAGCGCGGGACAGAAGGATTCACCCCTCCACTTT.